This T cell receptor beta chain was found in a study of blood T cell repertoires in COVID-19. Study context: Both acute and convalescent COVID-19 samples were obtained from the United States, Italy and Spain. Sample material is recorded as cDNA or gDNA derived from T cells, B-cell-depleted T cells, or PBMCs.

Original processing methods: For nucleated cells, counts were estimated from reference gene primer amplification. Only in-frame clones appear in the TCRdb table, and some are missing; sequencing was by immunoSEQ multiplex PCR. The V and J calls and clone size are taken from that table; D and trimming were inferred from the DNA. The table shows under 45,000 clones, with roughly 80% occurring only once. The specimen was peripheral blood. This clonotype was sampled from a man between 65 and 79 years old with COVID-19, enrolled during active disease.

The CDR3 region is CAWSRQGTGELFF. The CDR3 nucleotides read TGTGCCTGGAGTAGACAGGGCACCGGGGAGCTGTTTTTT. The J gene is TRBJ2-2, the V gene TRBV30; 7 positions match TRBD1. The CDR3 runs 13 residues. The V gene end was trimmed by 2 bases and the J gene end by 4 bases; junction bases not matched to a gene: 1. Looked up from germline, CDR1 is GTSNPN and CDR2 is SVGIG (reference sequence).